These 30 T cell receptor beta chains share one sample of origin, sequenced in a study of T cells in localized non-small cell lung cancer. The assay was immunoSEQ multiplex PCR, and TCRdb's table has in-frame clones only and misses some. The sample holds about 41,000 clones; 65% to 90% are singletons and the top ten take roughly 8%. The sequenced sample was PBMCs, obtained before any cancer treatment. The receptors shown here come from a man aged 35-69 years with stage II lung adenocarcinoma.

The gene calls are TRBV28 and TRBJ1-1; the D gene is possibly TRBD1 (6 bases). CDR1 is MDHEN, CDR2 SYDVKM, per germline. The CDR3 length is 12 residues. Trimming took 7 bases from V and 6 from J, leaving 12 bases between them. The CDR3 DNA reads TGTGCCAGCATACAGGGTAAGGCTGAAGCTTTCTTT. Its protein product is CASIQGKAEAFF.

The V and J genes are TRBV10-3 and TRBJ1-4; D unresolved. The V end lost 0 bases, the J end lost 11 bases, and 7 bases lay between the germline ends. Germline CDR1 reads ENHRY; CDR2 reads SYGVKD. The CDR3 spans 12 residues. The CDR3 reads CAISESVGKLFF. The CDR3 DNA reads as TGTGCCATCAGTGAGTCGGTGGGGAAACTGTTTTTT.

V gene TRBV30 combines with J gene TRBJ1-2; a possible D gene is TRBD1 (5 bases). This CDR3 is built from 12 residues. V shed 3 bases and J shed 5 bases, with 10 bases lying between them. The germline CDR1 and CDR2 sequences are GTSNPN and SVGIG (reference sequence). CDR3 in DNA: TGTGCCTGGAGGGGACTTCATTATGGCTACACCTTC. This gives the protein CAWRGLHYGYTF.

The CDR3 is CASSQVDMMGQGGYEQYF. DNA for the CDR3: TGCGCCAGCAGCCAAGTCGACATGATGGGACAGGGGGGTTACGAGCAGTACTTC. V gene TRBV4-1 combines with J gene TRBJ2-7; TRBD1 agrees at 11 bases. Per the germline V gene, CDR1 is MGHRA and CDR2 is YSYEKL. The trim removed 1 base at V and 4 bases at J, leaving 12 bases unmatched. There are 18 residues in the CDR3.

The CDR3 protein is CASSPEGSNQPQHF. The CDR3 DNA reads as TGCGCCAGCAGCCCGGAGGGGAGCAATCAGCCCCAGCATTTT. V and J are TRBV5-1 and TRBJ1-5, with D possibly being TRBD1 (5 bases). Per the germline V gene, CDR1 is SGHRS and CDR2 is YFSETQ. The CDR3 has 14 residues. V was cut by 4 bases and J by 1 base, with 9 bases left in between.

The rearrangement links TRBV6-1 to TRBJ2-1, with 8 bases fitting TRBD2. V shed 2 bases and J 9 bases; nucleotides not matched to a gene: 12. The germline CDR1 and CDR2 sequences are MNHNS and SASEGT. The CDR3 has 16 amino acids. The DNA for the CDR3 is TGTGCCAGCAGTGAAAAAGTTGGGACTAGTTTGAGTGAGCAGTTCTTC. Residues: CASSEKVGTSLSEQFF.

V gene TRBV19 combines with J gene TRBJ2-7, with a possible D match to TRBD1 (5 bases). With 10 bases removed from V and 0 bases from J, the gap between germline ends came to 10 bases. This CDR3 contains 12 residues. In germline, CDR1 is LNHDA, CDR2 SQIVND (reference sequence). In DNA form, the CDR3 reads TGTGCCACCAGAGACAGCTCCTACGAGCAGTACTTC. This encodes CATRDSSYEQYF.

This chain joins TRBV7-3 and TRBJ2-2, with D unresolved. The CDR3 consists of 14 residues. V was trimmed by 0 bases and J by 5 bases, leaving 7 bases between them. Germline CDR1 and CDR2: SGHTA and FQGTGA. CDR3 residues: CASSLTLTTGELFF. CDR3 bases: TGTGCCAGCAGCTTAACGTTGACAACCGGGGAGCTGTTTTTT.

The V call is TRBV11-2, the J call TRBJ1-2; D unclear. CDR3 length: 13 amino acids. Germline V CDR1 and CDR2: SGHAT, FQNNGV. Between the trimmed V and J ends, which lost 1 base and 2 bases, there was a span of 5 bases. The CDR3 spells CASSLGQNYGYTF. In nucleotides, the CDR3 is TGTGCCAGCAGCTTAGGTCAAAACTATGGCTACACCTTC. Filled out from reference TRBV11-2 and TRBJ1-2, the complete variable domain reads EAGVAQSPRYKIIEKRQSVAFWCNPISGHATLYWYQQILGQGPKLLIQFQNNGVVDDSQLPKDRFSAERLKGVDSTLKIQPAKLEDSAVYLCASSLGQNYGYTFGSGTRLTVV.

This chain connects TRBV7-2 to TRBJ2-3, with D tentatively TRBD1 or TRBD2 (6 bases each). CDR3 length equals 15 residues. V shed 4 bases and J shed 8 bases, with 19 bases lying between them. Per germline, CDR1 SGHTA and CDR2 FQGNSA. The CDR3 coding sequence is TGTGCCAGCAGCTCTTCCACAGGGTCCGGGGGTACGCAGTATTTT. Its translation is CASSSSTGSGGTQYF.

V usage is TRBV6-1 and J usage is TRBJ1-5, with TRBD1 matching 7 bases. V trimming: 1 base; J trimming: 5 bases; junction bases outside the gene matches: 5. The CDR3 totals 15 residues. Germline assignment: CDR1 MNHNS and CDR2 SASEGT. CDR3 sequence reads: CASSEGTGRYQPQHF. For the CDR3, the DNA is TGTGCCAGCAGTGAAGGGACAGGAAGGTATCAGCCCCAGCATTTT.

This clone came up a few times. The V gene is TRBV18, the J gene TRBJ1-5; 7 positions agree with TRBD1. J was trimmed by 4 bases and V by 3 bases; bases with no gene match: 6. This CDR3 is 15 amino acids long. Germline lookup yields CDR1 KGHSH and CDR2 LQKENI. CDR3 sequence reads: CASSPRGQLNQPQHF. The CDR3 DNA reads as TGTGCCAGCTCACCGAGGGGACAGCTAAATCAGCCCCAGCATTTT.

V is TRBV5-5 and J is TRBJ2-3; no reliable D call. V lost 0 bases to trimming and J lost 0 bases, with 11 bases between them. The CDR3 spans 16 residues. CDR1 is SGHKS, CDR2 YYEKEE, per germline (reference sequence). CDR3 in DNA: TGTGCCAGCAGCTTGGCCGTCGCCACTAGCACAGATACGCAGTATTTT. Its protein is CASSLAVATSTDTQYF.

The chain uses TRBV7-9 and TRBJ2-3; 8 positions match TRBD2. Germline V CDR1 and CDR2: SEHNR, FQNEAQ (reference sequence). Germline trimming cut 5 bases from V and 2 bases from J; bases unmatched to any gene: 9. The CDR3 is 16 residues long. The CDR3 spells CASSPKTSAITDTQYF. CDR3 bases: TGTGCCAGCAGCCCTAAGACTAGCGCTATCACAGATACGCAGTATTTT.

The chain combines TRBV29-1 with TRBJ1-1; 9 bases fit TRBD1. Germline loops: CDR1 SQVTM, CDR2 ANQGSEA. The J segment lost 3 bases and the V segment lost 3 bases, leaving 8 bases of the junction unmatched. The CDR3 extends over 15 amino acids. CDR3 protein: CSVDTWDRDDTEAFF. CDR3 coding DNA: TGCAGCGTTGATACTTGGGACAGGGACGACACTGAAGCTTTCTTT. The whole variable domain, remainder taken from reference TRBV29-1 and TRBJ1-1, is SAVISQKPSRDICQRGTSLTIQCQVDSQVTMMFWYRQQPGQSLTLIATANQGSEATYESGFVIDKFPISRPNLTFSTLTVSNMSPEDSSIYLCSVDTWDRDDTEAFFGQGTRLTVV.

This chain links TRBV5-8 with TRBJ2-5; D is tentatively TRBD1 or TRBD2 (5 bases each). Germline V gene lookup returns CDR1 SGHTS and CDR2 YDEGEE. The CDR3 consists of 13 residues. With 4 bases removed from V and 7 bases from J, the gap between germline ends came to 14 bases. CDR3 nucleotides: TGTGCCAGCAGCCTGGGGGTGATGGGGACCCAGTACTTC. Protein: CASSLGVMGTQYF.

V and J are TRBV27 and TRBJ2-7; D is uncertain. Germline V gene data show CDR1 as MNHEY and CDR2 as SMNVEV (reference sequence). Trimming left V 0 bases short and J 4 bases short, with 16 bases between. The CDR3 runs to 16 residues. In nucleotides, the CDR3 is TGTGCCAGCAGTTTATCCTCATTTTCAAGGGCATACGAGCAGTACTTC. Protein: CASSLSSFSRAYEQYF.

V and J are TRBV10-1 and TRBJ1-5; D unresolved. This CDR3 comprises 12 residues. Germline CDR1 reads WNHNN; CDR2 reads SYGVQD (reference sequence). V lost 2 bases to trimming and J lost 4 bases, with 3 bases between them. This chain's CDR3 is CASSEVNQPQHF. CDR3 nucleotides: TGCGCCAGCAGTGAGGTTAATCAGCCCCAGCATTTT.

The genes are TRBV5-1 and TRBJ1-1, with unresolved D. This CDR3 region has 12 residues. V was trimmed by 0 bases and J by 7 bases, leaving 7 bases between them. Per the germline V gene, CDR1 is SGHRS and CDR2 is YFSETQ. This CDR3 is CASSLDIHEAFF. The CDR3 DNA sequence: TGCGCCAGCAGCTTGGACATTCATGAAGCTTTCTTT.

CDR3 sequence: CAISEKTGGADTQYF. The CDR3 DNA reads TGTGCCATCAGTGAGAAGACAGGGGGCGCAGATACGCAGTATTTT. The chain links TRBV10-3 to TRBJ2-3; TRBD1 agrees at 10 bases. With 2 bases clipped from V and 4 bases from J, the junction kept 3 bases outside the gene matches. CDR1 and CDR2 (germline): ENHRY, SYGVKD. The length of the CDR3 is 15 residues.

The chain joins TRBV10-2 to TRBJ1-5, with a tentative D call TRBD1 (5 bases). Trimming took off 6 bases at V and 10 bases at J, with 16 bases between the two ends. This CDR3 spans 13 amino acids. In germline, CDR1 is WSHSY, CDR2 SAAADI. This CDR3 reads CASSQQALEPQHF. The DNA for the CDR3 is TGCGCCAGCAGCCAACAGGCCCTGGAACCCCAGCATTTT.

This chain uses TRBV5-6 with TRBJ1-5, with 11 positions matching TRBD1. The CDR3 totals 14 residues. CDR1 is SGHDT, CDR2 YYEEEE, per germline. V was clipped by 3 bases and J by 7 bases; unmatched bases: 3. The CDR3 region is CASSWGQGGQPQHF. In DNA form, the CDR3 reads TGTGCCAGCAGCTGGGGACAGGGGGGCCAGCCCCAGCATTTT.

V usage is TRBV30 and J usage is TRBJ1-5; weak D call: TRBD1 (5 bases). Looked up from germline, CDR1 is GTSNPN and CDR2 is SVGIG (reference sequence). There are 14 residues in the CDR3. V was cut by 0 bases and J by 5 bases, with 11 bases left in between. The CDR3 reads CAWSVVLGDQPQHF. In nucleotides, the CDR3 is TGTGCCTGGAGTGTAGTCCTAGGGGATCAGCCCCAGCATTTT.

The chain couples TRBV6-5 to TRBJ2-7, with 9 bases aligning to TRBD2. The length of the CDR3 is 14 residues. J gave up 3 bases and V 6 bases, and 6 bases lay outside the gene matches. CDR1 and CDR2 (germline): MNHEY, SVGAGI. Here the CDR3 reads CASRKLAGLYEQYF. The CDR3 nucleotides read TGTGCCAGCAGGAAACTAGCGGGTCTCTACGAGCAGTACTTC.

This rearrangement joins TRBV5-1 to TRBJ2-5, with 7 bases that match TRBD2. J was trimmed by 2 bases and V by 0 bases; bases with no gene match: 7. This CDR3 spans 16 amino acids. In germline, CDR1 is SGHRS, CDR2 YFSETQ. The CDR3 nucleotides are TGCGCCAGCAGCTTGGTCCCTAGCGGAGTTCAAGAGACCCAGTACTTC. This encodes CASSLVPSGVQETQYF.

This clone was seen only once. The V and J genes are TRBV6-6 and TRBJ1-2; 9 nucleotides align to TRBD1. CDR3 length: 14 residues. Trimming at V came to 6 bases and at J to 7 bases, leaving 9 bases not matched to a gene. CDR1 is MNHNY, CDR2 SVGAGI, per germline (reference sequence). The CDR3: CASSPPTGGAGYTF. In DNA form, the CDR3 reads TGTGCCAGCAGCCCCCCGACAGGGGGAGCTGGCTACACCTTC.

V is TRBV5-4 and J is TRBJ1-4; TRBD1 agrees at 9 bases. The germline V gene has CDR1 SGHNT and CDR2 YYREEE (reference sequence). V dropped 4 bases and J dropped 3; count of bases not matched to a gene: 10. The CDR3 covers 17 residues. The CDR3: CASSLGTGGFANEKLFF. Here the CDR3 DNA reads TGTGCCAGCAGCCTAGGAACAGGGGGCTTCGCTAATGAAAAACTGTTTTTT. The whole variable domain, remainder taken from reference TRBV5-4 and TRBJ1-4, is ETGVTQSPTHLIKTRGQQVTLRCSSQSGHNTVSWYQQALGQGPQFIFQYYREEENGRGNFPPRFSGLQFPNYSSELNVNALELDDSALYLCASSLGTGGFANEKLFFGSGTQLSVL.

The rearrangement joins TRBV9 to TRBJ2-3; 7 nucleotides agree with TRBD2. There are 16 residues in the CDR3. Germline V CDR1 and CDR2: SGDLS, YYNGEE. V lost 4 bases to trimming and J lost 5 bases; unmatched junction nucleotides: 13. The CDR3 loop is CASSPEPGLRRDTQYF. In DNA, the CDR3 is TGTGCCAGCAGCCCCGAACCGGGACTACGGAGAGATACGCAGTATTTT.

Here the CDR3 reads CASSSQGGRPNTQYF. The CDR3 nucleotides read TGTGCCAGCAGTTCCCAGGGTGGGAGACCAAATACGCAGTATTTT. The chain is built from TRBV6-5 and TRBJ2-3; either TRBD1 or TRBD2 may fit D (5 bases each). CDR1 MNHEY and CDR2 SVGAGI come from the germline V gene. V was cut by 4 bases and J by 7 bases, with 18 bases left in between. CDR3 size: 15 residues.

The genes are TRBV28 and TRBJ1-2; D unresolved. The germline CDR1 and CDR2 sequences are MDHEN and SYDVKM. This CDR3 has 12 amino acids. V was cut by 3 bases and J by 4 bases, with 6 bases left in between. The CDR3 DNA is TGTGCCAGCAGTTTGACAACCTATGGCTACACCTTC. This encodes CASSLTTYGYTF.